This is a list of T cell receptor beta chains from one sample in a study of blood T cell repertoires in COVID-19. Sequencing used immunoSEQ multiplex PCR; TCRdb keeps in-frame clones, though not all of them. The sample has roughly 150,000 clones; about nine tenths are singletons. The material sequenced was PBMCs or T cells enriched from blood (not recorded which). These receptors originate from a middle-aged woman who had been exposed to COVID-19. Each CDR3 is given with its conserved first and last residue. D genes are given only for firm matches. A clone size is listed for some rows: how often the clone was seen (once, few, many), or a class if it is expanded.

DNA: TGTGCCAGCAGCAAACCGGGACAGGGGAAGCGCTCAAATGAAAAACTGTTTTTT
CDR3: CASSKPGQGKRSNEKLFF
J: TRBJ1-4
V: TRBV21-1
D: NA
size: NA

DNA: TGTGCCAGCAGCTTAAGCGGGGGCTATGGCTACACCTTC
CDR3: CASSLSGGYGYTF
J: TRBJ1-2
V: TRBV7-3
D: NA
size: once

DNA: TGTGCCAGCAGGCCCGGGGGGGCTCGCTATGGCTACACCTTC
CDR3: CASRPGGARYGYTF
J: TRBJ1-2
V: TRBV28
D: NA
size: few

DNA: TGTGCCAGCAGTTCACTACAGGGGGCGGGGAACTATGGCTACACCTTC
CDR3: CASSSLQGAGNYGYTF
J: TRBJ1-2
V: TRBV6-5
D: TRBD1
size: once

DNA: TGTGCCAGCAGCGTAGGAGGGACAGGTAGTAATGAAAAACTGTTTTTT
CDR3: CASSVGGTGSNEKLFF
J: TRBJ1-4
V: TRBV9
D: TRBD1
size: NA

DNA: TGTGCCATCAGTGGGGGGGCCGGGGAGCTGTTTTTT
CDR3: CAISGGAGELFF
J: TRBJ2-2
V: TRBV10-3
D: NA
size: NA

DNA: TGTGCCAGCAGTTTCAGGGATGGCTACACCTTC
CDR3: CASSFRDGYTF
J: TRBJ1-2
V: TRBV28
D: NA
size: few

DNA: TGTGCCAGCAGCGCGGTTAGCGGGGGAAACACCGGGGAGCTGTTTTTT
CDR3: CASSAVSGGNTGELFF
J: TRBJ2-2
V: TRBV9
D: TRBD2
size: NA

DNA: TGTGCCAGCAGCTATACAGGGGGAAGCAATCAGCCCCAGCATTTT
CDR3: CASSYTGGSNQPQHF
J: TRBJ1-5
V: TRBV27
D: TRBD1
size: NA

DNA: TGTGCCAGCTCACCATTTACTAGCGGGGGGAGCTCCTACAATGAGCAGTTCTTC
CDR3: CASSPFTSGGSSYNEQFF
J: TRBJ2-1
V: TRBV18
D: TRBD2
size: NA

DNA: TGTGCCAGCAGTTATTTACAGGCTGGGGGCTACACCTTC
CDR3: CASSYLQAGGYTF
J: TRBJ1-2
V: TRBV6-5
D: NA
size: few

DNA: TGCGCCAGCAGCCTGTATAGCGGGCCACGGAACACCGGGGAGCTGTTTTTT
CDR3: CASSLYSGPRNTGELFF
J: TRBJ2-2
V: TRBV5-1
D: TRBD2
size: NA

DNA: TGTGCAAGTCGCTCCCGGACTAGCGGGGGGGCCGCCTACGAGCAGTACTTC
CDR3: CASRSRTSGGAAYEQYF
J: TRBJ2-7
V: TRBV12-2
D: NA
size: NA

DNA: TGTGCCAGCAGCGTACGCGGGCTCGGAAATGAGCAGTTCTTC
CDR3: CASSVRGLGNEQFF
J: TRBJ2-1
V: TRBV9
D: NA
size: NA

DNA: TGTGCCATCAGTGGGGGGGGGAACACTGAAGCTTTCTTT
CDR3: CAISGGGNTEAFF
J: TRBJ1-1
V: TRBV10-3
D: NA
size: NA

DNA: TGTGCCAGCAGTCCCGCCGGGGGGCTGGGGCAGCCCCAGCATTTT
CDR3: CASSPAGGLGQPQHF
J: TRBJ1-5
V: TRBV6-2/TRBV6-3
D: NA
size: NA

DNA: TGTGCCAGTAGTCCAAGACAGGGGATAGACTACGAGCAGTACTTC
CDR3: CASSPRQGIDYEQYF
J: TRBJ2-7
V: TRBV19
D: TRBD1
size: NA

DNA: TGCGCCAGCAGCTTACGGGTGGACAAAAACATTCAGTACTTC
CDR3: CASSLRVDKNIQYF
J: TRBJ2-4
V: TRBV5-1
D: NA
size: NA

DNA: TGTGCCATCAGCCAGGATAGCTCCTACGAGCAGTACTTC
CDR3: CAISQDSSYEQYF
J: TRBJ2-7
V: TRBV10-3
D: NA
size: NA

DNA: TGTGCCAGCAGTTTTGGCAGCCAAGAGACCCAGTACTTC
CDR3: CASSFGSQETQYF
J: TRBJ2-5
V: TRBV12-3/TRBV12-4
D: NA
size: NA

DNA: TGTGCCAGCAGAAAGACAGGGGGCGCGATTTCCACTGAAGCTTTCTTT
CDR3: CASRKTGGAISTEAFF
J: TRBJ1-1
V: TRBV28
D: TRBD1
size: few

DNA: TGTGCCAGTAGGGCGGACAGGGGTGGAAACACCATATATTTT
CDR3: CASRADRGGNTIYF
J: TRBJ1-3
V: TRBV19
D: TRBD1
size: NA

DNA: TGTGCCAGCAGCTTAAAAACGAGCGGGATAAGTTCCGAGCAGTACTTC
CDR3: CASSLKTSGISSEQYF
J: TRBJ2-7
V: TRBV11-2
D: TRBD2
size: many

DNA: TGTGCCAGCAGTTATGGACTGAAAGAGACCCAGTACTTC
CDR3: CASSYGLKETQYF
J: TRBJ2-5
V: TRBV28
D: NA
size: NA

DNA: TGCGCCAGCAGCTCGGGGGGGACTAGCGGTTACAATGAGCAGTTCTTC
CDR3: CASSSGGTSGYNEQFF
J: TRBJ2-1
V: TRBV10-2
D: TRBD2
size: NA

DNA: TGCGCCAGCAGAGGGGGTGCAACTAATGAAAAACTGTTTTTT
CDR3: CASRGGATNEKLFF
J: TRBJ1-4
V: TRBV5-1
D: NA
size: NA

DNA: TGTGCCAGCAGTTCCGACAGGGTTAGGAATCAGCCCCAGCATTTT
CDR3: CASSSDRVRNQPQHF
J: TRBJ1-5
V: TRBV6-5
D: TRBD1
size: NA

DNA: TGTGCCAGCAGCACCAACCGCGGGGGCTACACAGATACGCAGTATTTT
CDR3: CASSTNRGGYTDTQYF
J: TRBJ2-3
V: TRBV7-9
D: NA
size: NA

DNA: TGCGCCAGCAGCCAATCCGAGGAAAGGAACTATGGCTACACCTTC
CDR3: CASSQSEERNYGYTF
J: TRBJ1-2
V: TRBV4-1
D: NA
size: NA

DNA: TGTGCCAGCAGCTTAGGAACAGGGGTCAATGGCTACACCTTC
CDR3: CASSLGTGVNGYTF
J: TRBJ1-2
V: TRBV13
D: TRBD1
size: NA

DNA: TGTGCCAGCAGTTCCGGCTCTGGAAACACCATATATTTT
CDR3: CASSSGSGNTIYF
J: TRBJ1-3
V: TRBV6-5
D: NA
size: NA

DNA: TGTGCCAGTAGGGGGCTCGACAATGAGCAGTTCTTC
CDR3: CASRGLDNEQFF
J: TRBJ2-1
V: TRBV25-1
D: TRBD1
size: NA

DNA: TGTGCCAGCTCAGCGAACAGGGATGGCTACACCTTC
CDR3: CASSANRDGYTF
J: TRBJ1-2
V: TRBV18
D: NA
size: NA

DNA: TGCGCCAGCAGCTTTAACAGGGGTAAGGACACTGAAGCTTTCTTT
CDR3: CASSFNRGKDTEAFF
J: TRBJ1-1
V: TRBV5-1
D: TRBD1
size: NA

DNA: TGTGCCAGCAGTAAAAAACAGGGGACGGAAGCTTTCTTT
CDR3: CASSKKQGTEAFF
J: TRBJ1-1
V: TRBV6-5
D: TRBD1
size: NA

DNA: TGTGCCAGCAGCATTGGGGGGGGCGGTCAGCCCCAGCATTTT
CDR3: CASSIGGGGQPQHF
J: TRBJ1-5
V: TRBV7-9
D: NA
size: NA

DNA: TGCGCCAGCAGCCAAGCCCCCGGGACATATAATTCACCCCTCCACTTT
CDR3: CASSQAPGTYNSPLHF
J: TRBJ1-6
V: TRBV4-1
D: NA
size: NA

DNA: TGTGCCACCTCGGACAGGGGATTCGAGCAGTACTTC
CDR3: CATSDRGFEQYF
J: TRBJ2-7
V: TRBV2
D: TRBD1
size: few

DNA: TGTGCCAGCAGCCAAAGGTCGGGGACTGTCTACGAGCAGTACTTC
CDR3: CASSQRSGTVYEQYF
J: TRBJ2-7
V: TRBV14
D: NA
size: NA

DNA: TGTGCCAGCAGCCGAGTAACCGGGGAGCTGTTTTTT
CDR3: CASSRVTGELFF
J: TRBJ2-2
V: TRBV27
D: NA
size: NA

DNA: TGTGCTAGTGGTTGGACAGGAGACCAAGAGACCCAGTACTTC
CDR3: CASGWTGDQETQYF
J: TRBJ2-5
V: TRBV12-5
D: TRBD1
size: NA

DNA: TGTGCCAGTAGTATTCGGGGGGGAGGCACTGAAGCTTTCTTT
CDR3: CASSIRGGGTEAFF
J: TRBJ1-1
V: TRBV19
D: NA
size: once

DNA: TGTGCCAGCAGCGCAGGGGGCGTCTCTGGAAACACCATATATTTT
CDR3: CASSAGGVSGNTIYF
J: TRBJ1-3
V: TRBV5-4
D: TRBD1
size: NA

DNA: TGTGCCAGCAGCGAGGGAGGGAGCCAAGAGACCCAGTACTTC
CDR3: CASSEGGSQETQYF
J: TRBJ2-5
V: TRBV9
D: TRBD2
size: NA

DNA: TGCGCCAGCAGCACGAAGGGACAGGGTGATTCACCCCTCCACTTT
CDR3: CASSTKGQGDSPLHF
J: TRBJ1-6
V: TRBV5-1
D: TRBD1
size: NA

DNA: TGTGCCAGCAGCCTTTCAGACAGATACAATGAGCAGTTCTTC
CDR3: CASSLSDRYNEQFF
J: TRBJ2-1
V: TRBV3-1/TRBV3-2
D: NA
size: NA

DNA: TGCGCCAGCAGTGGTGGGGATAGGAGGCCTTCGCACACTGAAGCTTTCTTT
CDR3: CASSGGDRRPSHTEAFF
J: TRBJ1-1
V: TRBV10-2
D: NA
size: NA

DNA: TGTGCCAGCAGTCCAACGTTCGGAGGCTACAATGAGCAGTTCTTC
CDR3: CASSPTFGGYNEQFF
J: TRBJ2-1
V: TRBV27
D: NA
size: NA

DNA: TGTGCCAGCAGTCAAGGAACTAGCGGAGCGTTCAATGAGCAGTTCTTC
CDR3: CASSQGTSGAFNEQFF
J: TRBJ2-1
V: TRBV27
D: TRBD2
size: NA

DNA: TGTGCCAGCAGCTTATCGGGTGAAAGTGGAAACACCATATATTTT
CDR3: CASSLSGESGNTIYF
J: TRBJ1-3
V: TRBV7-2
D: NA
size: NA

DNA: TGTGCCAGTTCTGGGAGGGCGCTCTCTGGGGCCAACGTCCTGACTTTC
CDR3: CASSGRALSGANVLTF
J: TRBJ2-6
V: TRBV19
D: TRBD2
size: NA

DNA: TGTGCCAGCAGCTCTGGTGCAGGGGGCGTGGAAAAACTGTTTTTT
CDR3: CASSSGAGGVEKLFF
J: TRBJ1-4
V: TRBV5-6
D: TRBD1
size: NA